The 20 T cell receptor beta chains reported below all come from one sample, sequenced in a study of somatic mutations in cytotoxic T cells in rheumatoid arthritis. The protocol was immunoSEQ multiplex PCR, while the TCRdb copy is restricted to in-frame clones and leaves out a portion. The sample comprises approximately 9,400 clones, roughly 90% of which are singletons, and about 1.1% rests with the top ten. Specimen: CD4+ T cells sorted from blood. The receptors were gathered from a young woman with rheumatoid arthritis.

CDR3: CSARVAGAQYF. The DNA of the CDR3 is TGCAGTGCTAGAGTGGCGGGGGCTCAGTACTTC. The chain carries TRBV20-1 and TRBJ2-7; D possibly corresponds to TRBD2 (7 bases). Germline CDR1 DFQATT, CDR2 SNEGSKA (reference sequence). The V end lost 1 base, the J end lost 10 bases, and 11 bases lay between the germline ends. The CDR3 totals 11 residues.

This rearrangement joins TRBV11-2 to TRBJ1-1, with D maybe TRBD1 (6 bases). V lost 1 base and J 0 bases, leaving 15 bases between the germline ends. There are 17 residues in the CDR3. The germline CDR1 and CDR2 sequences are SGHAT and FQNNGV. The CDR3 DNA sequence: TGTGCCAGCAGCTTAGGAGGGGGTTTATTCATGAACACTGAAGCTTTCTTT. Amino acids: CASSLGGGLFMNTEAFF.

This chain joins TRBV9 and TRBJ2-1, with 10 bases fitting TRBD2. CDR3 length equals 14 residues. CDR1 is SGDLS and CDR2 is YYNGEE in the germline V gene. V shed 0 bases and J 9 bases; nucleotides not matched to a gene: 3. This CDR3 is CASSVAGTSVEQFF. The DNA for the CDR3 is TGTGCCAGCAGCGTAGCAGGGACTAGCGTTGAGCAGTTCTTC.

The table lists this clone with a few counts. The chain uses TRBV7-3 and TRBJ1-3, with D possibly matching TRBD1 (5 bases). With 6 bases removed from V and 0 bases from J, the gap between germline ends came to 12 bases. Germline V gene data show CDR1 as SGHTA and CDR2 as FQGTGA. The CDR3 contains 15 residues. CDR3 coding DNA: TGTGCCAGCAGTTTGGACACCCGCTCTGGAAACACCATATATTTT. It codes for CASSLDTRSGNTIYF.

Concerning this clone itself: Germline is not matched at one junction end, which may reflect a read error. The chain combines TRBV7-7 with TRBJ2-7; 9 nucleotides align to TRBD1. CDR1 and CDR2 (germline): SSHAT, FNYEAQ (reference sequence). This CDR3 is 12 amino acids long. The CDR3 DNA is TGTGCTAGCAGCCCGACAGGGGGAGAGCAGTACTTC. Translated, it gives CASSPTGGEQYF.

V is TRBV18 and J is TRBJ1-1; 7 nucleotides agree with TRBD1. V gave up 6 bases and J gave up 3 bases; unmatched junction bases: 4. The CDR3 is made up of 13 amino acids. Looked up from germline, CDR1 is KGHSH and CDR2 is LQKENI. CDR3 loop: CASSLTGDTEAFF. CDR3 nucleotides: TGTGCCAGCTCCCTTACAGGGGACACTGAAGCTTTCTTT. Full variable domain (remainder filled in from reference TRBV18 and TRBJ1-1): NAGVMQNPRHLVRRRGQEARLRCSPMKGHSHVYWYRQLPEEGLKFMVYLQKENIIDESGMPKERFSAEFPKEGPSILRIQQVVRGDSAAYFCASSLTGDTEAFFGQGTRLTVV.

The chain carries TRBV18 and TRBJ2-3; 9 bases agree with TRBD1. This CDR3 is 13 amino acids long. V shed 6 bases and J 5 bases; nucleotides not matched to a gene: 3. CDR1 and CDR2 (germline): KGHSH, LQKENI. This CDR3 reads CASSRDRVDTQYF. The CDR3 nucleotides are TGTGCCAGCTCCAGGGACAGGGTAGATACGCAGTATTTT. Complete variable domain (other parts from reference TRBV18 and TRBJ2-3): NAGVMQNPRHLVRRRGQEARLRCSPMKGHSHVYWYRQLPEEGLKFMVYLQKENIIDESGMPKERFSAEFPKEGPSILRIQQVVRGDSAAYFCASSRDRVDTQYFGPGTRLTVL.

The rearrangement joins TRBV4-2 to TRBJ2-7, with 12 nucleotides matching TRBD2. The V segment lost 0 bases and the J segment 6 bases; nucleotides outside the gene matches: 12. The CDR3 has 18 amino acids. CDR1 is LGHNA and CDR2 is YNFKEQ in the germline V gene. The chain's CDR3 is CASSQDPTSGGSTVEQYF. The CDR3 DNA reads TGTGCCAGCAGCCAAGATCCGACTAGCGGGGGCTCTACGGTCGAGCAGTACTTC.

The chain employs TRBV19 and TRBJ1-5, with TRBD1 matching over 7 bases. Trimming cost V 7 bases and J 4 bases; bases outside gene matches: 4. The germline V gene has CDR1 LNHDA and CDR2 SQIVND (reference sequence). CDR3 length: 13 residues. The CDR3: CASTRDRNQPQHF. The CDR3, as DNA: TGTGCCAGTACCCGGGACAGAAATCAGCCCCAGCATTTT.

V is TRBV29-1 and J is TRBJ1-1, with D unclear. This CDR3 has 13 amino acids. Germline loops: CDR1 SQVTM, CDR2 ANQGSEA. V was shortened by 7 bases and J by 0 bases, with 12 bases between the two germline ends. The CDR3 here is CSALNPMNTEAFF. The CDR3 bases are TGCAGCGCCCTCAATCCTATGAACACTGAAGCTTTCTTT.

The CDR3 DNA reads TGTGCCAGCAGCTCCGGGGGGCAGCCCCTGGATGGCTACACCTTC. It encodes CASSSGGQPLDGYTF. The chain is built from TRBV7-2 and TRBJ1-2; tentatively, D is TRBD1 (6 bases). V dropped 4 bases and J dropped 6 bases, with 18 bases sitting between them. CDR3 size: 15 residues. Germline CDR1 is SGHTA and CDR2 is FQGNSA.

This rearrangement joins TRBV11-2 to TRBJ1-1, with D uncertain. The germline gives CDR1 SGHAT, CDR2 FQNNGV. The ends were cut back, 0 bases at V and 2 bases at J, with 10 bases in the middle. There are 15 residues in the CDR3. The CDR3 loop is CASSLDTGFNTEAFF. CDR3 nucleotide sequence: TGTGCCAGCAGCTTAGACACGGGATTTAACACTGAAGCTTTCTTT.

The genes are TRBV29-1 and TRBJ2-2; perhaps TRBD2 as D (7 bases). The CDR3 runs to 15 residues. Germline CDR1 SQVTM, CDR2 ANQGSEA. Trimming took off 3 bases at V and 3 bases at J, with 14 bases between the two ends. CDR3 region: CSVEPGGSYTGELFF. The DNA for the CDR3 is TGCAGCGTTGAGCCGGGGGGCTCCTACACCGGGGAGCTGTTTTTT.

This chain links TRBV28 with TRBJ2-7, with 7 bases fitting TRBD1. The CDR3 contains 14 residues. Germline lookup yields CDR1 MDHEN and CDR2 SYDVKM. Trimming at V came to 5 bases and at J to 6 bases, leaving 10 bases not matched to a gene. CDR3 in amino acids: CASSPAITGAEQYF. CDR3 in DNA: TGTGCCAGCAGTCCGGCTATCACAGGGGCCGAGCAGTACTTC.

J is TRBJ2-2 and V is TRBV15; the match to TRBD1 covers 7 bases. Germline loops: CDR1 LNHNV, CDR2 YYDKDF (reference sequence). Germline trimming cut 0 bases from V and 7 bases from J; bases unmatched to any gene: 5. This CDR3 is built from 15 residues. CDR3 nucleotide sequence: TGTGCCACCAGCAGAGATCAGGGGGTCGGCGGGGAGCTGTTTTTT. Amino acid sequence: CATSRDQGVGGELFF.

The rearrangement uses TRBV6-6 and TRBJ1-2; 7 bases are shared with TRBD1. The CDR3 has 15 amino acids. Germline CDR1 MNHNY, CDR2 SVGAGI (reference sequence). The V gene end was trimmed by 3 bases and the J gene end by 1 base; junction bases not matched to a gene: 5. CDR3 sequence (DNA): TGTGCCAGCAGTTATGAAAGGGGGCTTAACTATGGCTACACCTTC. Amino acids: CASSYERGLNYGYTF.

The J gene is TRBJ1-4, the V gene TRBV9, with TRBD1 as a possible D gene (6 bases). Between the trimmed V and J ends, which lost 0 bases and 8 bases, there was a span of 17 bases. Per germline, CDR1 SGDLS and CDR2 YYNGEE. This CDR3 is 16 amino acids long. This chain's CDR3 is CASSVANPGGTEKLFF. The DNA of the CDR3 is TGTGCCAGCAGCGTAGCTAACCCGGGGGGGACAGAAAAACTGTTTTTT.

The chain links TRBV7-2 to TRBJ2-7, with 11 bases matching TRBD2. Losses at the gene ends were 5 bases for V and 1 base for J; bases not matched to a gene: 4. Germline V gene data show CDR1 as SGHTA and CDR2 as FQGNSA. The CDR3 length is 15 residues. CDR3 nucleotides: TGTGCCAGCAGCCCGACTAGCGGGACTTCCTACGAGCAGTACTTC. It is translated as CASSPTSGTSYEQYF.

V gene TRBV25-1 combines with J gene TRBJ2-3; 9 bases are a match to TRBD2. Germline V CDR1 and CDR2: MGHDK, SYGVNS. The CDR3 contains 16 residues. V shed 4 bases and J 0 bases; nucleotides not matched to a gene: 5. The CDR3 coding sequence is TGTGCCAGCAGTGTACTAGCGGGTTCTAGCACAGATACGCAGTATTTT. This gives the protein CASSVLAGSSTDTQYF.

J is TRBJ1-2 and V is TRBV7-2, with D maybe TRBD1 (6 bases). The CDR3 has 14 residues. Germline values: CDR1 SGHTA, CDR2 FQGNSA. The V end lost 4 bases, the J end lost 4 bases, and 13 bases lay between the germline ends. The CDR3 loop reads CASSSGGGFYGYTF. The DNA of the CDR3 is TGTGCCAGCAGCTCAGGCGGGGGCTTCTATGGCTACACCTTC.